This TCR beta chain was found in a study of blood T cell repertoires in COVID-19. Turning to the study itself: The United States, Italy and Spain were the sources of the acute and convalescent COVID-19 samples. T cells, B-cell-depleted T cells, or PBMCs provided the cDNA or gDNA that served as material.

Germline-derived CDR1 and CDR2 are SGDLS and YYNGEE. V lost 0 bases to trimming and J lost 5 bases; unmatched junction nucleotides: 4. The CDR3 spans 16 residues. Produced via immunoSEQ multiplex PCR; TCRdb's table is partial and in-frame only. The sample consists of around 320,000 clones, about nine tenths of them appearing once. The material sequenced was peripheral blood. This rearrangement joins TRBV9 to TRBJ1-3; TRBD1 matches at 11 bases. The source of this sequence is a young woman who had recovered from COVID-19. The CDR3 DNA follows: TGTGCCAGCAGCGTAGAAGGACAGGGGGCCAGAAACACCATATATTTT. As protein: CASSVEGQGARNTIYF.